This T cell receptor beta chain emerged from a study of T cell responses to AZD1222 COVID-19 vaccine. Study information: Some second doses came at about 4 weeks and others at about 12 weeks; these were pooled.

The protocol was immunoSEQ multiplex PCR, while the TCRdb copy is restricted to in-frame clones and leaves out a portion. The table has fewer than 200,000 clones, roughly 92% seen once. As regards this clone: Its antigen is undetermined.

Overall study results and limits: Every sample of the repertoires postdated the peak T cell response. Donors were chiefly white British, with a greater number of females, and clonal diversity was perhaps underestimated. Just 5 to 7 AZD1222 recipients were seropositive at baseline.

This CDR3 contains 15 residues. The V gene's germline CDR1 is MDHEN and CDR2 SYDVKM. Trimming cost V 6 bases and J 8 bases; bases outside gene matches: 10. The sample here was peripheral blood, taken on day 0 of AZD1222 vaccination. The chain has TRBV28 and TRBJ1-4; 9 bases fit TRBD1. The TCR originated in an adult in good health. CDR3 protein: CASSSGQGRGEKLFF. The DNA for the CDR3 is TGTGCCAGCAGCTCGGGACAGGGCCGGGGGGAAAAACTGTTTTTT.